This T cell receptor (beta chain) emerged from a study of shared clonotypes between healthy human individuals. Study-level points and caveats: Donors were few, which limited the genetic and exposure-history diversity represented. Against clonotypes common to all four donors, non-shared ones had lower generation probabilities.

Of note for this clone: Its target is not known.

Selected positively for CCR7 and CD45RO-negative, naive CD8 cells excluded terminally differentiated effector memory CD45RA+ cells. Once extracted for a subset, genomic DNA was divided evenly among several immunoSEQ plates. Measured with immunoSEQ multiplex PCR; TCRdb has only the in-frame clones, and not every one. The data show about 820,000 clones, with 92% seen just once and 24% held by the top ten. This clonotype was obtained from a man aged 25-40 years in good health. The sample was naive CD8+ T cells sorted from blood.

The CDR3 sequence: CASSLKGEQFF. The CDR3 bases are TGTGCCAGCAGCCTAAAAGGTGAGCAGTTCTTC. This sequence joins TRBV7-8 and TRBJ2-1, with D hard to call. Germline loops: CDR1 SGHVS, CDR2 FQNEAQ. The V end lost 5 bases, the J end lost 9 bases, and 8 bases lay between the germline ends. This CDR3 spans 11 amino acids. The full variable domain, completed using reference TRBV7-8 and TRBJ2-1, is GAGVSQSPRYKVAKRGQDVALRCDPISGHVSLFWYQQALGQGPEFLTYFQNEAQLDKSGLPSDRFFAERPEGSVSTLKIQRTQQEDSAVYLCASSLKGEQFFGPGTRLTVL.